The TCR beta chain under discussion was sequenced for a study of blood T cell repertoires in COVID-19. Study as a whole: Whether acute or convalescent, the COVID-19 samples came from the United States, Italy and Spain. PBMCs, B-cell-depleted T cells, or T cells were the source of the cDNA or gDNA that made up the material.

The V and J ends lost 5 bases and 0 bases respectively, with 14 bases between them. Per the germline V gene, CDR1 is SNHLY and CDR2 is FYNNEI. This CDR3 has 15 amino acids. Source study methods: Using reference gene primer amplification, nucleated cell counts were estimated. Sequencing used immunoSEQ multiplex PCR; TCRdb keeps in-frame clones, though not all of them. That table gives V, J and clone size, and the DNA gave D and trimming. The profile shows some 200,000 clones, 70% to 90% of them singletons. The sequencing input was peripheral blood. The clonotype originates from a man in his forties with active or convalescent COVID-19. V is TRBV2 and J is TRBJ2-7; tentatively, D is TRBD2 (6 bases). For the CDR3, the DNA is TGTGCCAGCAGTTCCCCAGACGGGAGCTCCTACGAGCAGTACTTC. It codes for CASSSPDGSSYEQYF.